These T cell receptor beta chains were read from a single sample in a study of shared clonotypes between healthy human individuals. The data were produced by immunoSEQ multiplex PCR, yet TCRdb's version contains in-frame clones alone and is incomplete. The table shows roughly 1,500,000 clones, with approximately 98.5% occurring only once. Sequencing was performed on naive CD4+ T cells sorted from blood. Every receptor here comes from a man aged 25-45 years in good health. The CDR3 runs from the conserved cysteine through the conserved F or W. The D gene is left open where the match is weak. Expanded clones get a size class; other rows say once, few or many, or leave the size out.

j_gene	abundance	d_gene	v_gene	CDR3aa	CDR3nt
TRBJ2-5	once	NA	TRBV7-2	CASSPGDSWVETQYF	TGTGCCAGCAGCCCCGGGGACTCCTGGGTGGAGACCCAGTACTTC
TRBJ2-5	NA	TRBD1	TRBV27	CASSFHPSQGARQETQYF	TGTGCCAGCAGTTTTCATCCGAGTCAGGGGGCGCGGCAAGAGACCCAGTACTTC
TRBJ2-7	NA	TRBD1	TRBV5-1	CASSEATGQGYEQYF	TGCGCCAGCAGTGAGGCAACGGGACAGGGCTACGAGCAGTACTTC
TRBJ2-3	NA	TRBD2	TRBV5-1	CASSATGTNSDTQYF	TGCGCCAGCAGCGCAACCGGGACTAATTCAGATACGCAGTATTTT
TRBJ2-7	NA	NA	TRBV29-1	CSVRTRDRTSYEQYF	TGCAGCGTGAGGACCCGGGACCGAACCTCCTACGAGCAGTACTTC
TRBJ2-7	NA	NA	TRBV7-8	CASSLGIVGAYEQYF	TGTGCCAGCAGCTTAGGGATCGTGGGGGCCTACGAGCAGTACTTC
TRBJ2-6	NA	TRBD1	TRBV10-2	CASSYQGAGANVLTF	TGCGCCAGCAGTTACCAGGGGGCTGGGGCCAACGTCCTGACTTTC
TRBJ1-2	NA	NA	TRBV9	CASSVGALTSGYTF	TGTGCCAGCAGCGTAGGGGCATTAACATCCGGCTACACCTTC
TRBJ2-7	NA	NA	TRBV18	CASQFNRENNYEQYF	TGTGCCAGCCAGTTTAACAGGGAGAATAACTACGAGCAGTACTTC
TRBJ1-2	NA	NA	TRBV18	CASSPSDSFELLYGYTF	TGTGCCAGCTCACCCTCGGACAGCTTTGAGTTACTGTATGGCTACACCTTC
TRBJ2-7	NA	TRBD1	TRBV19	CASSGPRDSSYEQYF	TGTGCCAGTAGTGGCCCCCGGGACAGTTCCTACGAGCAGTACTTC
TRBJ1-2	NA	NA	TRBV13	CASSLGRGINYGYTF	TGTGCCAGCAGCTTGGGAAGGGGTATTAACTATGGCTACACCTTC
TRBJ1-2	NA	NA	TRBV28	CASSSVGGHYGYTF	TGTGCCAGCAGCTCCGTGGGGGGGCACTATGGCTACACCTTC
TRBJ2-7	NA	TRBD1	TRBV6-5	CASSSGRGNSYEQYF	TGTGCCAGCAGTTCCGGCAGGGGGAATTCTTACGAGCAGTACTTC
TRBJ2-1	NA	NA	TRBV11-3	CASSTGSSYNEQFF	TGTGCCAGCAGCACAGGGAGCTCCTACAATGAGCAGTTCTTC
TRBJ2-1	NA	TRBD2	TRBV7-9	CASSLVGERGRSEQFF	TGTGCCAGCAGCTTAGTAGGGGAGCGCGGGAGGAGTGAGCAGTTCTTC
TRBJ2-7	NA	TRBD2	TRBV4-1	CASSQTSGSFYEQYF	TGCGCCAGCAGCCAAACTAGCGGGAGTTTCTACGAGCAGTACTTC
TRBJ1-2	NA	NA	TRBV18	CASSPRGVGGYTF	TGTGCCAGCTCACCCCGGGGGGTCGGAGGCTACACCTTC
TRBJ2-7	NA	NA	TRBV30	CALDLGGRRYEQYF	TGTGCCTTAGACCTGGGGGGACGACGCTACGAGCAGTACTTC
TRBJ2-7	NA	TRBD2	TRBV5-1	CASSSGLAGGGSYEQYF	TGCGCCAGCAGCTCTGGACTAGCGGGAGGAGGGTCCTACGAGCAGTACTTC
TRBJ2-3	NA	NA	TRBV7-8	CASSLGLSVIGLRTDTQYF	TGTGCCAGCAGCTTAGGATTATCGGTTATAGGACTACGGACAGATACGCAGTATTTT
TRBJ2-7	NA	NA	TRBV6-1	CASYNFFSYEQYF	TGTGCCAGCTATAACTTCTTCTCCTACGAGCAGTACTTC
TRBJ1-5	NA	NA	TRBV28	CASRPGGPFNQPQHF	TGTGCCAGCCGACCGGGGGGCCCCTTCAATCAGCCCCAGCATTTT
TRBJ1-1	NA	NA	TRBV15	CATSRDYRQTGRRFNTEAFF	TGTGCCACCAGCAGAGATTATCGACAGACGGGCCGGAGGTTTAACACTGAAGCTTTCTTT
TRBJ1-2	once	NA	TRBV5-1	CASSLGGKIDYGYTF	TGCGCCAGCAGCTTGGGAGGGAAAATCGACTATGGCTACACCTTC
TRBJ2-2	NA	NA	TRBV30	CAWSPGTNTGELFF	TGTGCCTGGTCACCCGGGACAAACACCGGGGAGCTGTTTTTT
TRBJ1-2	NA	NA	TRBV7-8	CASSSGQGIDGYTF	TGTGCCAGCAGCTCCGGGCAGGGTATCGATGGCTACACCTTC
TRBJ2-5	NA	NA	TRBV11-2	CASSLTAGAETQYF	TGTGCCAGCAGCTTAACAGCGGGCGCGGAGACCCAGTACTTC
TRBJ2-7	NA	TRBD2	TRBV30	CAWSPTGRPSSYEQYF	TGTGCCTGGAGCCCTACCGGGAGGCCCAGCTCCTACGAGCAGTACTTC
TRBJ2-7	NA	TRBD1	TRBV18	CASSQRDSYEQYF	TGTGCCAGCTCACAAAGGGACAGCTACGAGCAGTACTTC
TRBJ1-4	once	TRBD1	TRBV6-5	CASSPGQPEKLFF	TGTGCCAGCAGTCCGGGACAGCCTGAAAAACTGTTTTTT
TRBJ2-7	NA	TRBD1	TRBV28	CASSFPPSGTGRSYEQYF	TGTGCCAGCAGTTTCCCCCCAAGTGGGACAGGGAGGTCCTACGAGCAGTACTTC
TRBJ2-1	NA	NA	TRBV11-2	CASSSRRNNEQFF	TGTGCCAGCAGCTCACGAAGGAACAATGAGCAGTTCTTC
TRBJ1-1	NA	NA	TRBV2	CASKTDGNTEAFF	TGTGCCAGCAAGACGGACGGCAACACTGAAGCTTTCTTT
TRBJ1-3	NA	NA	TRBV7-2	CASSFTGSPGNTIYF	TGTGCCAGCAGCTTTACAGGTTCTCCTGGAAACACCATATATTTT
TRBJ2-2	once	NA	TRBV4-3	CASSQEARGAGELFF	TGCGCCAGCAGCCAAGAGGCCAGGGGAGCCGGGGAGCTGTTTTTT
TRBJ1-5	NA	NA	TRBV19	CASSMSYQPQHF	TGTGCCAGTAGTATGTCGTATCAGCCCCAGCATTTT
TRBJ2-7	once	TRBD1	TRBV10-3	CAIRTGTSSYEQYF	TGTGCCATCAGGACAGGGACGAGCTCCTACGAGCAGTACTTC
TRBJ2-1	NA	TRBD2	TRBV18	CASSLGLAEYNEQFF	TGTGCCAGCTCACTAGGACTAGCGGAGTACAATGAGCAGTTCTTC
TRBJ2-3	NA	NA	TRBV5-1	CASSSGFRDRERADTQYF	TGCGCCAGCAGCTCAGGATTTCGAGACAGAGAACGGGCAGATACGCAGTATTTT
TRBJ2-7	NA	NA	TRBV7-9	CASSLAREGSSYEQYF	TGTGCCAGCAGCTTAGCGAGGGAAGGGTCCTCCTACGAGCAGTACTTC
TRBJ2-2	NA	TRBD2	TRBV15	CATSSRLAGGPNTGELFF	TGTGCCACCAGCTCAAGACTAGCGGGAGGGCCAAACACCGGGGAGCTGTTTTTT
TRBJ2-7	NA	NA	TRBV21-1	CASSKPGTGRTYEQYF	TGTGCCAGCAGCAAACCAGGTACGGGGCGCACTTACGAGCAGTACTTC
TRBJ1-2	once	NA	TRBV27	CASRPVDGLGGYTF	TGTGCCAGCAGACCGGTGGACGGCTTGGGCGGCTACACCTTC
TRBJ2-5	NA	NA	TRBV30	CAWSLTQETQYF	TGTGCCTGGAGCCTAACCCAAGAGACCCAGTACTTC
TRBJ2-1	NA	NA	TRBV27	CASSLSKGQGMISYNEQFF	TGTGCCAGCAGTTTATCGAAGGGTCAGGGGATGATCTCCTACAATGAGCAGTTCTTC
TRBJ2-7	NA	TRBD1	TRBV19	CASSARQGAYEQYF	TGTGCCAGTAGTGCCCGACAGGGTGCCTACGAGCAGTACTTC
TRBJ2-3	NA	NA	TRBV6-6	CASSYSREDTQYF	TGTGCCAGCAGTTACTCGAGGGAAGATACGCAGTATTTT
TRBJ1-1	once	TRBD1	TRBV5-1	CASSLRDRGAEAFF	TGCGCCAGCAGCTTGAGGGACAGGGGCGCTGAAGCTTTCTTT